This TCR beta chain was sequenced in a study of blood T cell repertoires in COVID-19. Overall study context: Italy, Spain and the United States were the sources of the convalescent and acute COVID-19 samples. The analysed material was cDNA or gDNA that came from T cells, B-cell-depleted T cells, or PBMCs.

This clone was seen only a few times. In the original processing: Amplification from reference gene primers served as the basis for estimated nucleated cell counts. The data were produced by immunoSEQ multiplex PCR, yet TCRdb's version contains in-frame clones alone and is incomplete. V and J calls and clone size follow that table, whereas D and trimming were derived from the DNA. This sample yields fewer than 75,000 clones, of which roughly 79% are seen a single time; 6.3% belongs to the top ten. This sequence originates from a woman aged 60-75 years with acute or convalescent COVID-19. The sample taken for sequencing was peripheral blood.

CDR3 nucleotides: TGCGCCAGCAGCCCCCATACAGGCCTCAATTCCTACGAGCAGTACTTC. As protein: CASSPHTGLNSYEQYF. V is TRBV4-1 and J is TRBJ2-7; weak D call: TRBD1 (5 bases). The CDR3 loop spans 16 amino acids. Trimming removed 4 bases from V and 1 base from J, with 17 bases in between. Germline CDR1 reads MGHRA; CDR2 reads YSYEKL.